This T cell receptor (beta chain) was retrieved from a study of T cells in Graves' hyperthyroidism and ophthalmopathy (dated by TCRdb to the late 2010s). For the study in its entirety: Peripheral blood samples were taken at initial diagnosis, before any treatment was given. To identify distinguishing TCR V-J signatures, a discovery cohort of 100 or so patients was used, comprising 40 to 45 with Graves' ophthalmopathy and approximately 57 with stable Graves' hyperthyroidism. Prospective prediction of ophthalmopathy was tested in an independent validation cohort of approximately 18 hyperthyroidism patients and around 16 patients who later progressed to ophthalmopathy. For training and testing, the 100 or so patients in the discovery cohort were randomly divided in a 7:3 ratio. Thyroid tissue and blood T-cell repertoires from several Graves' hyperthyroidism patients were also compared in the study. After sampling, hyperthyroidism patients received methimazole starting at 30 mg daily, and ophthalmopathy patients received high-dose intravenous methylprednisolone. According to the paper, TCR Vbeta CDR3 sequencing was carried out on 135 peripheral blood samples, which came from about 45 ophthalmopathy, some 73 hyperthyroidism and about 17 progressor patients.

What the authors observed across the whole study: In validation, the model predicted progression to ophthalmopathy with 55% to 71% sensitivity and 72.22% specificity, a median of approximately 6.7 months before onset. No statistical method was used to fix the sample size in advance, and group allocation was not hidden from the investigators. A model built on a 13 V-J signature distinguished ophthalmopathy from stable hyperthyroidism, reaching 85% to 90% sensitivity and around 82% specificity in cross-validation and 80%/75% in testing. Most expanded thyroid clonotypes (frequency above 0.001) were also detected in blood, suggesting blood repertoires may reflect thyroid immune responses.

Ophthalmopathy patients had moderately to severely active disease, with a Clinical Activity Score of 3 or more, a NOSPECS grade of 4 or more, and a disease duration of less than 3 months. Any patient with an uncontrolled infection, another autoimmune disease, pregnancy or lactation was excluded. Clinical symptoms, serum thyroxine and TRAb, thyroid ultrasound, and orbital computed tomography formed the basis for the diagnoses. PBMCs were separated from 8 to 10 ml of fresh peripheral blood using Ficoll-Paque density gradient centrifugation. Trizol reagent was used to extract total RNA, and RNA quality was then checked on an Agilent 2100 Bioanalyzer. At least ten counts were recorded for this clonotype. What this receptor recognizes is not known. Base qualities are missing; no much larger clone stands one base away. TCR beta CDR3 regions were amplified from RNA transcripts. For the first round of RT-PCR on the TCR CDR3, the HTBI primer set was used together with the Qiagen OneStep RT-PCR kit. Libraries were constructed in a second round of multiplex PCR, after which size selection and purification were carried out. Paired-end sequencing of the libraries was performed with 100 bp reads on an Illumina HiSeq2000. In the original analysis: SOAPnuke was used to process the raw data, removing reads that contained adapters or uncalled bases, had a mean Phred below 15, or lacked an exact match to the constant primer or identifier. COPE v1.2.5 was used to merge high-quality paired reads, and clonotypes were defined as unique nucleotide sequences. MiTCR v1.1 was used to align clonotypes to the IMGT TRBV, TRBD and TRBJ reference segments. Analysis was restricted to V-J combinations with a frequency above 0.0001, which covered roughly 99% of repertoires. The TCS score was defined as the ratio of F50 (clonal expansion) to E x V (chaos), calculated using BLOSUM62-based TCRdist between CDR3 peptides within each V-J. Welch's t-statistics and random forest reduced some 510 V-J features to under 15, which were used in a naive Bayes classifier (R e1071). TCRdb ran its own pipeline on the public reads, namely fastp trimming at Q25 and MiXCR clone calling, and kept in-frame beta chains. Each CDR3 protein gets just one entry, which takes the most common genes and DNA from the rows behind it. The V and J calls were determined by TCRdb, not by the authors. The sample records 500,000 to 650,000 distinct CDR3 sequences, under 20% of which are singletons. 15% to 20% of the sample goes to the ten largest clones.

From the cysteine through the phenylalanine, the CDR3 covers 15 amino acids. Kept here is only the CDR3 DNA, which spans 45 bases and is read in frame from base 1. The germline V gene specifies SNHLY as CDR1 and FYNNEI as CDR2. V is shortened by 2 bases, J by 7 bases, and the region joining them spans 15 bases. The chain is assembled from TRBV2 and TRBJ2-1; the D region may be TRBD1 or TRBD2, each matching 6 bases equally. This clonotype was obtained from a woman under 30 with Graves' ophthalmopathy. Sequencing was done on a sample of blood. The DNA reads as follows: TGTGCCAGCAGTGAATTAGTGGGGGGCCGGAATGAGCAGTTCTTC. Translated, it reads CASSELVGGRNEQFF.